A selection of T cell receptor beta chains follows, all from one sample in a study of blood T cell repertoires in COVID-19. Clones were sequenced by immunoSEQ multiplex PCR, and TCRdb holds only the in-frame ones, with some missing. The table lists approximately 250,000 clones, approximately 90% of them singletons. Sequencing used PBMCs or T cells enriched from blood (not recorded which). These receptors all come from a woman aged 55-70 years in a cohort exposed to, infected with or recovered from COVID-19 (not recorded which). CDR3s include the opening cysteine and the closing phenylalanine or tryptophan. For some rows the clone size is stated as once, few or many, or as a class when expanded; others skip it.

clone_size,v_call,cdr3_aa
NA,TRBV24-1,CATSDPLQGATEKLFF
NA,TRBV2,CASREERLGNTEAFF
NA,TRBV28,CASSLSRVSYNEQFF
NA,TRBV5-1,CASSLVAGDGNSPLHF
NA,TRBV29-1,CSVAGTGGFSGKNIQYF
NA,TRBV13,CASSSRGGGHNEQFF
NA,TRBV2,CARSGTSGSRIF
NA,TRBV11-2,CASSLTRGLGGELFF
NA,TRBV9,CASSGSGSTPATDTQYF
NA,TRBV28,CASSSPENTEAFF
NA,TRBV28,CAAAVNYGYTF
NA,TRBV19,CASRTGAAQYF
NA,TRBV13,CASSSYRGPSSGNTIYF
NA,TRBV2,CASSVDYEQYF
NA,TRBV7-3,CASSLGQGFYNEQFF
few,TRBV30,CAWSALGTGSNYGYTF
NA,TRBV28,CASSPRGGAYNEQFF
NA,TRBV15,CATSRKTGGSYNEQFF